This TCR beta chain was found in a study of early T cells in non-severe SARS-CoV-2 infection. Overall study results and limits: Matching against VDJdb likely underestimated virus-specific expansions, favoring anti-spike CD8.

Of note for this clonotype: Its antigen is as yet unknown.

V was trimmed by 6 bases and J by 2 bases, leaving 14 bases between them. The CDR3 length is 14 residues. Germline assignment: CDR1 LNHNV and CDR2 YYDKDF (reference sequence). As part of library construction, unique molecular identifiers were attached to individual cDNA molecules. MiXCR, run by TCRdb on the 5' RACE reads, gives a single entry per CDR3 protein. The sample shows roughly 58,000 distinct CDR3 sequences, about 6.2% of them seen only once. Input material: whole blood. The origin of this receptor is an adult who was a healthcare worker with PCR-confirmed SARS-CoV-2 infection or an uninfected control (not recorded which). V gene TRBV15 combines with J gene TRBJ2-7, with D tentatively TRBD1 (6 bases). CDR3 amino acids: CATSPRAGAYEQYF. The CDR3 coding sequence is TGTGCCACCAGTCCCAGGGCAGGGGCCTACGAGCAGTACTTC.